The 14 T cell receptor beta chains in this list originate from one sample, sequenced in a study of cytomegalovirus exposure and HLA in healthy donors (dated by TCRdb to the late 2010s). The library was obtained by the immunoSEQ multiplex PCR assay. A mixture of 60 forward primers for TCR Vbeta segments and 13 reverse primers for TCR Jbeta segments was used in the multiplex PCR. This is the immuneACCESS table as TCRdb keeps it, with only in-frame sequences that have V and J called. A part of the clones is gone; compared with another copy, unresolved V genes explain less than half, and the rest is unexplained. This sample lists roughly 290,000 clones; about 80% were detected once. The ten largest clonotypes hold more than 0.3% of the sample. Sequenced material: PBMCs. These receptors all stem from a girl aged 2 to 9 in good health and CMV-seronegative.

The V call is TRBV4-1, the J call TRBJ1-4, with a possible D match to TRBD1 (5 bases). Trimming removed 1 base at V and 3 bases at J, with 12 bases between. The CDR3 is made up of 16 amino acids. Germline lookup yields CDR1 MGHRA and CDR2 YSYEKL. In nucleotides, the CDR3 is TGCGCCAGCAGCCAAGGGGGGGGTGCATCTAATGAAAAACTGTTTTTT. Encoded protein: CASSQGGGASNEKLFF.

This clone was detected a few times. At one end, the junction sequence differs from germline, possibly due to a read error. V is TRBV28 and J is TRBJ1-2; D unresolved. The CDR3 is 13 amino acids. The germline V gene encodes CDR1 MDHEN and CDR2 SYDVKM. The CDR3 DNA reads TGTGCCACCAGTAAGGGAGGCAACTATGGCTACACCTTC. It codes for CATSKGGNYGYTF.

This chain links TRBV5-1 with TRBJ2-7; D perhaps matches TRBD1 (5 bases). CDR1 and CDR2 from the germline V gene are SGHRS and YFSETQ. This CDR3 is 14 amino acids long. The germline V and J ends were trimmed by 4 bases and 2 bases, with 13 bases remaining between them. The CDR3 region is CASSRGGRAYEQYF. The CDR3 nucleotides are TGCGCCAGCAGCAGAGGCGGCAGGGCCTACGAGCAGTACTTC. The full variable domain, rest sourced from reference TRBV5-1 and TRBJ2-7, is KAGVTQTPRYLIKTRGQQVTLSCSPISGHRSVSWYQQTPGQGLQFLFEYFSETQRNKGNFPGRFSGRQFSNSRSEMNVSTLELGDSALYLCASSRGGRAYEQYFGPGTRLTVT.

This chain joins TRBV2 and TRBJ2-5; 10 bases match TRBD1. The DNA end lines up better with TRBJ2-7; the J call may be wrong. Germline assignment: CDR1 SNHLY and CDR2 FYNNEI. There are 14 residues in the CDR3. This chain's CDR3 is CASWGGQGTYEQYF. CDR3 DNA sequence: TGTGCCAGCTGGGGGGGACAGGGGACCTACGAGCAGTACTTC.

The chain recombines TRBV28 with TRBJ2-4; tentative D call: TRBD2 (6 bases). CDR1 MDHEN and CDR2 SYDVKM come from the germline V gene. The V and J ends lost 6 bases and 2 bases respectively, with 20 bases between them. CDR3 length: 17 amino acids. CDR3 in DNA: TGTGCCAGCAGCCTCCTATTGGGGGGAAGAACCAAAAACATTCAGTACTTC. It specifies CASSLLLGGRTKNIQYF.

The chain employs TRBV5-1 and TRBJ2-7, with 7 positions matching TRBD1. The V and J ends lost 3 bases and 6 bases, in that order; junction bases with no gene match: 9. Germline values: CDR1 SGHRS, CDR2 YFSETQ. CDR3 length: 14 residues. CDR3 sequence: CASSSGTVPGEQYF. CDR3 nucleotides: TGCGCCAGCAGCTCGGGGACAGTACCTGGCGAGCAGTACTTC.

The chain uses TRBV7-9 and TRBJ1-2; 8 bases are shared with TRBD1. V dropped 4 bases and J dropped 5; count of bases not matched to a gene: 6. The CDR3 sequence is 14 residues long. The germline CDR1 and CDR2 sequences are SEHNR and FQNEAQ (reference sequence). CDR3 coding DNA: TGTGCCAGCAGCTCCCTTGGACAGGGATATGGCTACACCTTC. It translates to CASSSLGQGYGYTF.

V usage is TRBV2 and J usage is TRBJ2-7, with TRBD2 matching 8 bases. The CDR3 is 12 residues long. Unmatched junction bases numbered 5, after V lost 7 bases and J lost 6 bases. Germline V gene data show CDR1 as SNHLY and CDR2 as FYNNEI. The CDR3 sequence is CASTGLAAEQYF. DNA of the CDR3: TGTGCCAGCACCGGACTAGCTGCCGAGCAGTACTTC. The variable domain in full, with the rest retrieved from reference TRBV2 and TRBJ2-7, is EPEVTQTPSHQVTQMGQEVILRCVPISNHLYFYWYRQILGQKVEFLVSFYNNEISEKSEIFDDQFSVERPDGSNFTLKIRSTKLEDSAMYFCASTGLAAEQYFGPGTRLTVT.

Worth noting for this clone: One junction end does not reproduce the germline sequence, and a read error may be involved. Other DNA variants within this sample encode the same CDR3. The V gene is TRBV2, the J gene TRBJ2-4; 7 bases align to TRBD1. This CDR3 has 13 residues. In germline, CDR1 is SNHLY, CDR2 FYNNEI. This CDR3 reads CASSEGTENIQYF. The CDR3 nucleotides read TGTGCCAGCAGCGAAGGGACAGAAAACATTCAGTACTTC. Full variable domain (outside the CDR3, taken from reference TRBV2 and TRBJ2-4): EPEVTQTPSHQVTQMGQEVILRCVPISNHLYFYWYRQILGQKVEFLVSFYNNEISEKSEIFDDQFSVERPDGSNFTLKIRSTKLEDSAMYFCASSEGTENIQYFGAGTRLSVL.

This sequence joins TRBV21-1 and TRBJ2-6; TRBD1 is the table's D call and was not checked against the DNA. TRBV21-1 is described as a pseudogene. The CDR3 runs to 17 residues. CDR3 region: CASSKEVQVSGANVLTF. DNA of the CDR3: TGTGCCAGCAGCAAAGAGGTTCAGGTATCTGGGGCCAACGTCCTGACTTTC.

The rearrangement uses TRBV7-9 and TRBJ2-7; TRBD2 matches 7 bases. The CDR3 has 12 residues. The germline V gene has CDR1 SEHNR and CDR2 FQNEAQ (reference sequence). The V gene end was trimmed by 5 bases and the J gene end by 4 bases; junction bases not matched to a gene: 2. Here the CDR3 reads CASSISGYEQYF. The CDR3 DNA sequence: TGTGCCAGCAGCATTAGCGGGTACGAGCAGTACTTC. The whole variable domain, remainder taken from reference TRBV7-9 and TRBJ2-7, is DTGVSQNPRHKITKRGQNVTFRCDPISEHNRLYWYRQTLGQGPEFLTYFQNEAQLEKSRLLSDRFSAERPKGSFSTLEIQRTEQGDSAMYLCASSISGYEQYFGPGTRLTVT.

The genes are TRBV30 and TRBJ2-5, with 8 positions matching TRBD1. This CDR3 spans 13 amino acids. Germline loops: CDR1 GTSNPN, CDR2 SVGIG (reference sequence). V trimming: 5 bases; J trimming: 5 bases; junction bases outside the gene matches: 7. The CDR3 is CAWGYNRGETQYF. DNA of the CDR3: TGTGCCTGGGGATACAACAGGGGGGAGACCCAGTACTTC.

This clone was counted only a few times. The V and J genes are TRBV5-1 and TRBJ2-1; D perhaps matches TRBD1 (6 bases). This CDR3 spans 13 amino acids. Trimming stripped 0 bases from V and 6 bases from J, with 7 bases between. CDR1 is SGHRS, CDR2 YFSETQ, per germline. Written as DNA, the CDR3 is TGCGCCAGCAGCTTGGACAGGGTCAATGAGCAGTTCTTC. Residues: CASSLDRVNEQFF.

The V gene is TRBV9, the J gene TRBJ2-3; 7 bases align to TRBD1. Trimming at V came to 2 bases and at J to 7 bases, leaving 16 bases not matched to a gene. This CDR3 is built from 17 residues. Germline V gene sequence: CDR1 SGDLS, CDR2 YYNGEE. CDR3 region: CASSVTQGLTSFNTQYF. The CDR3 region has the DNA TGTGCCAGCAGCGTTACACAGGGGCTAACTAGTTTCAATACGCAGTATTTT.